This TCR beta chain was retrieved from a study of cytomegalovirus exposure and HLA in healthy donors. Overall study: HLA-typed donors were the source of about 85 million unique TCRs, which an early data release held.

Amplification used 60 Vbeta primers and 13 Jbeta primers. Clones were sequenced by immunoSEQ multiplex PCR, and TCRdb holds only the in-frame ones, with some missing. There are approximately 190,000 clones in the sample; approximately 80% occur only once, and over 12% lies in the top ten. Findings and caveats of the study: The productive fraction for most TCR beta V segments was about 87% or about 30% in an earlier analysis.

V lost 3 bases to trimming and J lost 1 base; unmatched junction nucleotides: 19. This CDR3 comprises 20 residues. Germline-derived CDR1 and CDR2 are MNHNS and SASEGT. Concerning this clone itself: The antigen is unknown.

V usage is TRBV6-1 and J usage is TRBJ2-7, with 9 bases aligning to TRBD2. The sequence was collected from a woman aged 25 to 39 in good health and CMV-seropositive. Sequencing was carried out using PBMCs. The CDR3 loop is CASSERSGRPKGLSSYEQYF. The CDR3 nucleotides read TGTGCCAGCAGTGAGAGGAGCGGGAGGCCCAAAGGTCTATCGTCCTACGAGCAGTACTTC.